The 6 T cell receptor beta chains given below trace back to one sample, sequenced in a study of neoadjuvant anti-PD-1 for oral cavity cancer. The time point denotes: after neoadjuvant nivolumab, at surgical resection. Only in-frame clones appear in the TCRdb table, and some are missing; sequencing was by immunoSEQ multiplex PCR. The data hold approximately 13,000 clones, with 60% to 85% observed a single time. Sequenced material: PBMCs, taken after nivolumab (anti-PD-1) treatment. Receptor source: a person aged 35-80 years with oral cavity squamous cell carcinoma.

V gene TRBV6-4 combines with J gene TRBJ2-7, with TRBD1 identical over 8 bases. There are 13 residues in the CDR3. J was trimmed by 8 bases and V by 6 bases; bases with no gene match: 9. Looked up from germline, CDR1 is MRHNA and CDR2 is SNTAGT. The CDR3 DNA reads TGTGCCAGCAGCAATCAACAGGGGGACAAGCAGTACTTC. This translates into CASSNQQGDKQYF.

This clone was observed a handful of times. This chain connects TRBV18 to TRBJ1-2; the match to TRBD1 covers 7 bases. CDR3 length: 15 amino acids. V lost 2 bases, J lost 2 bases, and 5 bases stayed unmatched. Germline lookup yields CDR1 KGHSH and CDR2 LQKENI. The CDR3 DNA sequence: TGTGCCAGCTCACCAACCGGACAGGAGAACTATGGCTACACCTTC. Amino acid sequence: CASSPTGQENYGYTF.

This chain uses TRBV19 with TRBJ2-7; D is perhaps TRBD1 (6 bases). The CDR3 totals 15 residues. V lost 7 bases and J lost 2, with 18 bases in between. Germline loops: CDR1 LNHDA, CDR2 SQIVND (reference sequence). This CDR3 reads CASKAQGQGTYEQYF. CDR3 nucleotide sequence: TGTGCCAGTAAGGCCCAAGGGCAGGGGACCTACGAGCAGTACTTC.

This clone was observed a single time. CDR3 region: CASSDGGEQFF. CDR3 DNA sequence: TGTGCCAGCAGTGATGGGGGGGAGCAGTTCTTC. The chain is built from TRBV2 and TRBJ2-1; TRBD2 might be the D (6 bases). The V and J ends lost 3 bases and 10 bases respectively, with 7 bases between them. The CDR3 is 11 amino acids. CDR1 SNHLY and CDR2 FYNNEI come from the germline V gene. Based on the CDR3 plus reference TRBV2 and TRBJ2-1, the full variable domain is EPEVTQTPSHQVTQMGQEVILRCVPISNHLYFYWYRQILGQKVEFLVSFYNNEISEKSEIFDDQFSVERPDGSNFTLKIRSTKLEDSAMYFCASSDGGEQFFGPGTRLTVL.

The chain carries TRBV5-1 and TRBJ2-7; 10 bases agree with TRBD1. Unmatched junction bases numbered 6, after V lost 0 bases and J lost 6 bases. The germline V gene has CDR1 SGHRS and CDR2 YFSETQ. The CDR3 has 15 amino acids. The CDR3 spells CASSLVGQGLGEQYF. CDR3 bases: TGCGCCAGCAGCTTGGTGGGACAGGGGTTGGGCGAGCAGTACTTC. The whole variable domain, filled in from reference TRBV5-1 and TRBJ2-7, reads KAGVTQTPRYLIKTRGQQVTLSCSPISGHRSVSWYQQTPGQGLQFLFEYFSETQRNKGNFPGRFSGRQFSNSRSEMNVSTLELGDSALYLCASSLVGQGLGEQYFGPGTRLTVT.

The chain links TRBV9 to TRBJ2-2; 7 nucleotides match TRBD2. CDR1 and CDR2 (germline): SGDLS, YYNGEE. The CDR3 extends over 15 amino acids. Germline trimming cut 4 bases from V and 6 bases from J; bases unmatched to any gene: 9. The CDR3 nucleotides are TGTGCCAGCAGCCCTCGGTTGGGGGGGTCCGGGGAGCTGTTTTTT. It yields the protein CASSPRLGGSGELFF.